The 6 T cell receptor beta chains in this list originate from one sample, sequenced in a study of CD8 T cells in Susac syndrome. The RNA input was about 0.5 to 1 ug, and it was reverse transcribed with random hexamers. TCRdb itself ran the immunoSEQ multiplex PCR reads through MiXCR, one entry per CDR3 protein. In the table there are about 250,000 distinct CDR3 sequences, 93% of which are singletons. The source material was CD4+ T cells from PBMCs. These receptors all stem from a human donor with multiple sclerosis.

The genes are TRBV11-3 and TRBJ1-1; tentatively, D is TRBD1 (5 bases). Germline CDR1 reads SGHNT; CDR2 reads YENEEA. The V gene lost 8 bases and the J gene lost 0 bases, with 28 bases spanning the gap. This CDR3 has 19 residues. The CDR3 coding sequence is TGTGCCAGCCCGCGCGCAGGAGAGGCGCTAGGGGATATGAACACTGAAGCTTTCTTT. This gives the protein CASPRAGEALGDMNTEAFF.

The CDR3 protein is CASRAKFLSDTGELFF. The DNA for the CDR3 is TGTGCCAGCAGAGCCAAGTTCCTCTCTGACACCGGGGAGCTGTTTTTT. This sequence joins TRBV11-2 and TRBJ2-2; D unclear. Looked up from germline, CDR1 is SGHAT and CDR2 is FQNNGV. V lost 6 bases and J 3 bases, leaving 17 bases between the germline ends. This CDR3 spans 16 amino acids.

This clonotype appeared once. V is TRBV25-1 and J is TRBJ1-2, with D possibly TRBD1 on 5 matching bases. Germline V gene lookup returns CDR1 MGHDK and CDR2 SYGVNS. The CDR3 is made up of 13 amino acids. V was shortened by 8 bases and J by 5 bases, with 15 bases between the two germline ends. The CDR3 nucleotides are TGTGCCAGCCTAAAGGGACCGGCTTATGGCTACACCTTC. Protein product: CASLKGPAYGYTF.

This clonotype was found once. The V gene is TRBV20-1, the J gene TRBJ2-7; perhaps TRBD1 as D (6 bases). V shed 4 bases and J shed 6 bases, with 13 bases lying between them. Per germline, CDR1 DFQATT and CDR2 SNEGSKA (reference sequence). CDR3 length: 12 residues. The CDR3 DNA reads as TGCAGTGCTAAAGGGACACTGGGCGAGCAGTACTTC. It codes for CSAKGTLGEQYF.

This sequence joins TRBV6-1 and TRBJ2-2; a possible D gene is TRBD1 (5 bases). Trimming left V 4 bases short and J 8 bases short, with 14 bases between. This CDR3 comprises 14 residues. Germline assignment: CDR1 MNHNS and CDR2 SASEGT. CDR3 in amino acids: CASSADSLRGELFF. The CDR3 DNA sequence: TGTGCCAGCAGTGCCGACAGTCTCCGGGGGGAGCTGTTTTTT.

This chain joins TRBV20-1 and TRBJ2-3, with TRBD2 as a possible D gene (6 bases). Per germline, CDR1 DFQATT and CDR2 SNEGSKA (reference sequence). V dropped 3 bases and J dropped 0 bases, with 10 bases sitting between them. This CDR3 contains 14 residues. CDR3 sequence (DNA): TGCAGTGCTAGTAGCGGTTCTAGCACAGATACGCAGTATTTT. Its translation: CSASSGSSTDTQYF.